The present T cell receptor beta chain was sequenced within a study of patients and donors after allogeneic stem cell transplantation. Germline CDR1 MNHEY, CDR2 SVGEGT. This CDR3 region has 14 residues. V dropped 8 bases and J dropped 4 bases, with 17 bases sitting between them. This clonotype appeared a few times. One entry per CDR3 protein, called by TCRdb with MiXCR from the RT-PCR reads. Here the sample spans some 87,000 distinct CDR3 sequences, about 48% being singletons. Sequencing was done on a sample of blood, either unsorted or a sorted T cell fraction (not recorded which). The V call is TRBV6-2 or TRBV6-3, the J call TRBJ1-2; D gene unclear. The clonotype originates from a human donor who was either an allogeneic HSCT recipient or a stem cell or donor lymphocyte infusion donor (not recorded which). It is not recorded whose cells these are; they may come from a transplant donor. CDR3 amino acids: CASDQRTLGYGYTF. The CDR3 DNA follows: TGTGCCAGCGACCAAAGGACCTTGGGCTATGGCTACACCTTC.